The 25 T cell receptor beta chains below all came from one sample that was sequenced in a study of tumor and adjacent non-tumor tissue in lung cancer. The template was RNA from unsorted bulk tissue. Three rounds of nested PCR, following a modified ARM-PCR protocol, produced the TCRbeta library. Using its own MiXCR run on the multiplex PCR reads, TCRdb lists one record per CDR3 protein. Of roughly 200,000 distinct CDR3 sequences listed, 70% to 75% are singletons. Sequencing was performed on lung tumor tissue. Source of these receptors: a man in his 60s with non-small cell lung cancer.

A remark on this clonotype: Sequence at one end of the junction differs from germline and may be a read error. This rearrangement joins TRBV11-3 to TRBJ2-2, with 7 bases identical to TRBD1. This CDR3 comprises 16 residues. Germline V lookup: CDR1 SGHNT, CDR2 YENEEA. The CDR3 DNA reads as TGTACCAGCAGCTCCAGCGGCAGGGGGAGCACCGGGGAGCTGTTTTTC. Translated: CTSSSSGRGSTGELFF. Supplemented by reference TRBV11-3 and TRBJ2-2, the full variable domain reads EAGVVQSPRYKIIEKKQPVAFWCNPISGHNTLYWYLQNLGQGPELLIRYENEEAVDDSQLPKDRFSAERLKGVDSTLKIQPAELGDSAVYLCTSSSSGRGSTGELFFGEGSRLTVL.

Concerning this clonotype itself: Germline and junction disagree at one end, which may indicate a read error. The DNA of the CDR3 is TGTGTCAGCAATTTACTAGCGGGAGGGTACAATGAGCAATTCTTC. Translation gives CVSNLLAGGYNEQFF. The chain employs TRBV12-3 or TRBV12-4 and TRBJ2-1, with 13 bases fitting TRBD2. This CDR3 contains 15 residues.

In regard to this clonotype: This may be a read error, as it is one base from a much larger clone. The chain links TRBV6-2 or TRBV6-3 to TRBJ2-6; D assignment may be TRBD1 or TRBD2 (5 bases each). Trimming cost V 0 bases and J 5 bases, with 11 bases left between them. The germline V gene has CDR1 MNHEY and CDR2 SVGEGT. This CDR3 has 16 amino acids. In nucleotides, the CDR3 is TGTGCCAGCAGTTACTCGGGGGTCCGCAGGGCCAACGTCCTGACTTTC. It translates to CASSYSGVRRANVLTF.

To note about this clonotype: One junction end disagrees with the germline gene, perhaps due to a read error. The V gene is TRBV11-2, the J gene TRBJ2-2; 7 bases align to TRBD1. Germline lookup yields CDR1 SGHAT and CDR2 FQNNGV. The length of the CDR3 is 15 residues. This chain's CDR3 is CANSSTGIMTWELFF. CDR3 DNA sequence: TGTGCCAACAGCTCGACAGGGATAATGACCTGGGAGCTGTTTTTT.

V gene TRBV5-1 combines with J gene TRBJ2-3; TRBD2 matches 9 bases. CDR3 length: 14 residues. With 0 bases clipped from V and 5 bases from J, the junction kept 1 base outside the gene matches. Germline V lookup: CDR1 SGHRS, CDR2 YFSETQ. The CDR3 spells CASSLEREEDTQYF. In nucleotides, the CDR3 is TGCGCCAGCAGCTTGGAGCGGGAGGAAGATACGCAGTATTTT. Full variable domain (outside the CDR3, taken from reference TRBV5-1 and TRBJ2-3): KAGVTQTPRYLIKTRGQQVTLSCSPISGHRSVSWYQQTPGQGLQFLFEYFSETQRNKGNFPGRFSGRQFSNSRSEMNVSTLELGDSALYLCASSLEREEDTQYFGPGTRLTVL.

As regards this clonotype: This clone may be a read error of a much larger clone one base away. The chain employs TRBV5-4 and TRBJ1-4; tentatively, D is TRBD1 (6 bases). There are 13 residues in the CDR3. Germline CDR1 reads SGHNT; CDR2 reads YYREEE (reference sequence). CDR3 DNA: TGTACCAGCAGCTTTGGGACAAATGAAAAACTGTTTTTT. Protein: CTSSFGTNEKLFF.

J is TRBJ1-5 and V is TRBV5-1, with 7 bases lining up with TRBD1. V shed 1 base and J 6 bases; nucleotides not matched to a gene: 1. The CDR3 sequence is 13 residues long. Germline CDR1 SGHRS, CDR2 YFSETQ. Here the CDR3 reads CASSLRQGQPQHF. The CDR3 DNA follows: TGCGCCAGCAGCTTGCGACAGGGTCAGCCCCAGCATTTT.

The rearrangement joins TRBV28 to TRBJ2-7; D is unclear. CDR3 length equals 13 residues. The V end was cut by 8 bases, the J end by 1 base, with 12 bases between. CDR1 is MDHEN and CDR2 is SYDVKM in the germline V gene. CDR3 sequence reads: CASSSANSYEQYF. Here the CDR3 DNA reads TGTGCCAGCTCCTCGGCGAATTCCTACGAGCAGTACTTC.

This clonotype has only a few counts. This rearrangement joins TRBV20-1 to TRBJ1-2, with D perhaps TRBD1 (6 bases). The V end was cut by 0 bases, the J end by 8 bases, with 19 bases between. Germline V gene data show CDR1 as DFQATT and CDR2 as SNEGSKA (reference sequence). CDR3 length: 15 residues. In DNA, the CDR3 is TGCAGTGCTAGAGATCCATTCCTCGGGGGCAGGGGCTACACCTTC. As protein: CSARDPFLGGRGYTF.

On this clonotype itself: The junction shows a germline mismatch at one end, possibly a read error. The J gene is TRBJ2-4, the V gene TRBV11-3; possible D gene TRBD1, 5 bases. CDR1 SGHNT and CDR2 YENEEA come from the germline V gene. The CDR3 spans 13 residues. In DNA, the CDR3 is TGTGTCAGCAGGGCCGCGGTGACAAACATTCAGTACTTC. Protein: CVSRAAVTNIQYF.

In the case of this clonotype: Relative to the germline gene, one junction end is altered; a read error may explain this. The chain carries TRBV29-1 and TRBJ2-2; tentative D call: TRBD2 (5 bases). Germline CDR1 is SQVTM and CDR2 is ANQGSEA. The CDR3 runs 11 residues. The CDR3 loop reads CSVVGLGELFF. The CDR3 DNA follows: TGCAGCGTTGTAGGACTCGGGGAGCTTTTTTTT.

The CDR3 DNA is TGTGCCAGCAGTATCACCGATGGCTACACCTTC. It encodes CASSITDGYTF. The chain recombines TRBV28 with TRBJ1-2; D is undetermined. The germline CDR1 and CDR2 sequences are MDHEN and SYDVKM. V was pared by 5 bases and J by 6 bases, with 7 bases between. The CDR3 has 11 amino acids.

As for this clonotype: It may be a read error: a sequence one base away is much more abundant. The chain employs TRBV29-1 and TRBJ2-7; D is ambiguous. Per the germline V gene, CDR1 is SQVTM and CDR2 is ANQGSEA. CDR3 size: 10 residues. V dropped 3 bases and J dropped 10 bases, with 10 bases sitting between them. The chain's CDR3 is CSVEATNQYF. The CDR3 DNA is TGCAGCGTTGAGGCCACTAACCAGTACTTC.

Concerning this clonotype: The conserved phenylalanine or tryptophan normally closing the CDR3 is absent here, so this likely arose from a read error. V and J are TRBV4-1 and TRBJ1-4; D perhaps matches TRBD1 (6 bases). The V end lost 3 bases, the J end lost 7 bases, and 18 bases lay between the germline ends. Germline values: CDR1 MGHRA, CDR2 YSYEKL. CDR3 length: 16 residues. CDR3 coding DNA: TGCGCCAGCAGCCATATTCCAGGGGAAGGGGGTGAAAAACTGTTTATT. This gives the protein CASSHIPGEGGEKLFI.

A note on this clonotype: A read error may account for a junction end that differs from germline. J is TRBJ2-5 and V is TRBV20-1, with D possibly being TRBD2 (5 bases). In germline, CDR1 is DFQATT, CDR2 SNEGSKA (reference sequence). The CDR3 consists of 14 residues. The CDR3, as DNA: TGCAATGCTAGAGCACTAGTGGGAGAAGAGACCCAGTACTTC. It codes for CNARALVGEETQYF.

Concerning this clonotype itself: One junction end does not reproduce the germline sequence, and a read error may be involved. The V gene is TRBV28, the J gene TRBJ1-1; D not resolved. The CDR3 contains 15 residues. From germline, CDR1 is MDHEN and CDR2 SYDVKM. The CDR3 nucleotides read TGTGCCAGCAGTTTTCTGGGTGGCATGAACACTGAAGCTTTATTT. Translated, it gives CASSFLGGMNTEALF.

For this clonotype: Germline and junction disagree at one end, which may indicate a read error. The chain couples TRBV12-3 or TRBV12-4 to TRBJ2-7; no definite D call. This CDR3 is 15 amino acids long. In nucleotides, the CDR3 is TGTGTCAGCAGTTCTGATCGAAGTCCTGCCTACGAGCAATACTTC. Protein sequence: CVSSSDRSPAYEQYF.

Concerning this clonotype itself: A clone one base away is much larger, so this may be a read error. The chain's CDR3 is CSAWELYNEEFF. CDR3 in DNA: TGCAGTGCCTGGGAACTCTACAATGAGGAGTTCTTC. The V call is TRBV20-1, the J call TRBJ2-1; the D is unclear. CDR1 and CDR2 (germline): DFQATT, SNEGSKA (reference sequence). The CDR3 loop spans 12 amino acids.

In this sample, this clonotype turned up a few times. CDR3 amino acids: CASLHGTNHDTQYF. CDR3 DNA: TGTGCCAGCCTCCATGGGACTAACCACGATACGCAGTATTTT. The rearrangement links TRBV12-3 or TRBV12-4 to TRBJ2-3; 7 positions match TRBD2. This CDR3 is built from 14 residues. With V trimmed by 8 bases and J by 6 bases, 11 bases remained unmatched.

Turning to this clonotype: The conserved closing phenylalanine or tryptophan is absent in this CDR3, likely reflecting a read error. The chain is built from TRBV12-3 or TRBV12-4 and TRBJ1-6; D unclear. CDR3 length equals 12 residues. The CDR3 DNA reads as TGTGCCAGCAACCCTGGGCTTTCAGCCCTCCACCTT. This encodes CASNPGLSALHL.

The chain couples TRBV7-2 to TRBJ1-5; D might be TRBD1 (6 bases). Germline CDR1 reads SGHTA; CDR2 reads FQGNSA. V was pared by 5 bases and J by 10 bases, with 21 bases between. This CDR3 comprises 15 residues. CDR3 bases: TGTGCCAGCAGCCCCGGCGCTAGCCAACAGGGACCCCAGCATTTT. It translates to CASSPGASQQGPQHF.

The table lists this clonotype with many counts. The rearrangement links TRBV20-1 to TRBJ2-7; unclear D gene. Germline assignment: CDR1 DFQATT and CDR2 SNEGSKA (reference sequence). The CDR3 is 12 amino acids. The DNA for the CDR3 is TGCAGCTGGCTCTCCGATGGCCACGAGCAGTACTTC. Protein product: CSWLSDGHEQYF.

To note about this clonotype: It may be a read error: a sequence one base away is much more abundant. V and J are TRBV24-1 and TRBJ2-3, with unresolved D. The CDR3 has 12 residues. Germline values: CDR1 KGHDR, CDR2 SFDVKD. The CDR3 DNA reads as TGTGTCACCAGTGATTTTGAAGATACGCAGTATTTT. Translating it yields CVTSDFEDTQYF.

In the case of this clonotype: Since a much larger clone is just one base distant, this may be a read error. V and J are TRBV20-1 and TRBJ1-2; D gene unclear. Germline V gene data show CDR1 as DFQATT and CDR2 as SNEGSKA (reference sequence). V shed 4 bases and J shed 3 bases, with 12 bases lying between them. The CDR3 extends over 13 amino acids. The CDR3 here is CSAKPITDYGYTF. The CDR3 DNA sequence: TGCAGTGCTAAACCGATAACCGACTATGGCTACACCTTC.

This clonotype was detected only a few times. A much larger clone sits a single nucleotide away, making a read error possible. This sequence joins TRBV6-6 and TRBJ1-4; TRBD1 matches at 9 bases. Germline V gene sequence: CDR1 MNHNY, CDR2 SVGAGI (reference sequence). Trimming cost V 5 bases and J 4 bases; bases outside gene matches: 8. This CDR3 has 16 amino acids. For the CDR3, the DNA is TGTGCCAGCAGTCTAGGACAGGGGACAAGTAATGAAAAACTGTTTTTT. This encodes CASSLGQGTSNEKLFF.